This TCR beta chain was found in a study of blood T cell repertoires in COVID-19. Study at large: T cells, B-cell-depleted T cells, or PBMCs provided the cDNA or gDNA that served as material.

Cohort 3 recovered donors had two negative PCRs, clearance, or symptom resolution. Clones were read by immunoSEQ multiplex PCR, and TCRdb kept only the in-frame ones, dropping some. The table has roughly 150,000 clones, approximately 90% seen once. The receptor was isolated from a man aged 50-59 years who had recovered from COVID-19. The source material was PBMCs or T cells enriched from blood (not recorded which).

CDR3 bases: TGTGCCAGCAGCTTAATGTGGGGAGGTGAAAAACTGTTTTTT. Its protein product is CASSLMWGGEKLFF. This chain links TRBV7-2 with TRBJ1-4, with D hard to call. V was shortened by 2 bases and J by 7 bases, with 11 bases between the two germline ends. The CDR3 runs 14 residues. The V gene's germline CDR1 is SGHTA and CDR2 FQGNSA.